Below are 5 T cell receptor beta chains sequenced from a single sample in a study of beta chain features in type 1 diabetes. Reverse transcribing all isolated RNA meant expressed TCRB transcripts were sequenced. Libraries were prepared by immunoSEQ multiplex PCR; TCRdb keeps only in-frame clonotypes and omits some of them. The sample includes roughly 380,000 clones, around 20% of them seen just once. The source material was naive CD4+ T cells from blood. The receptors shown here come from a woman younger than 35 in good health.

This clone was observed a few times. The chain uses TRBV7-8 and TRBJ2-4, with 8 bases lining up with TRBD2. Germline values: CDR1 SGHVS, CDR2 FQNEAQ. This CDR3 has 14 residues. V gave up 3 bases and J gave up 8 bases; unmatched junction bases: 6. The DNA for the CDR3 is TGTGCCAGCAGCTTTTCAGCGGGGGTGGACATTCAGTACTTC. Translating gives CASSFSAGVDIQYF.

This clone was counted between two and nine times. The rearrangement joins TRBV11-2 to TRBJ2-2; 9 positions agree with TRBD2. The CDR3 runs 14 residues. Germline CDR1 and CDR2: SGHAT and FQNNGV. Losses at the gene ends were 8 bases for V and 4 bases for J; bases not matched to a gene: 5. CDR3 region: CASYRLAVTGELFF. DNA for the CDR3: TGTGCCAGCTACCGACTAGCGGTCACCGGGGAGCTGTTTTTT.

This clone was picked up a small number of times. The chain combines TRBV4-3 with TRBJ2-3; D remains ambiguous. Germline V gives CDR1 LGHNA, CDR2 YSLEER. Trimming took 0 bases from V and 4 from J, leaving 8 bases between them. This CDR3 comprises 14 residues. The CDR3 region is CASSQDWPPDTQYF. In DNA form, the CDR3 reads TGCGCCAGCAGCCAAGATTGGCCCCCAGATACGCAGTATTTT.

This chain joins TRBV20-1 and TRBJ1-1, with D possibly being TRBD1 (6 bases). This CDR3 spans 11 amino acids. Trimming left V 5 bases short and J 6 bases short, with 10 bases between. The germline V gene has CDR1 DFQATT and CDR2 SNEGSKA (reference sequence). For the CDR3, the DNA is TGCAGTGCTCACAACAGGGCTGAAGCTTTCTTT. This encodes CSAHNRAEAFF.

The J gene is TRBJ1-1, the V gene TRBV29-1; D is undetermined. The CDR3 has 11 amino acids. V dropped 4 bases and J dropped 0 bases, with 3 bases sitting between them. Germline CDR1 reads SQVTM; CDR2 reads ANQGSEA. CDR3 DNA sequence: TGCAGCGTTGGCGTGAACACTGAAGCTTTCTTT. Translated, it gives CSVGVNTEAFF.